The clone carrying this T cell receptor (beta chain) was found once. This CDR3 is 14 amino acids long. V shed 0 bases, J shed 4 bases, and the junction held 4 bases outside the gene matches. Germline V lookup: CDR1 SGHTS, CDR2 YDEGEE. This sample was taken from a study of blood T cell repertoires in COVID-19. About the research overall: Donors in the United States, Italy and Spain gave samples during acute or convalescent COVID-19.

TCRdb keeps only in-frame clones here, not all; method: immunoSEQ multiplex PCR. The repertoire holds about 310,000 clones, with approximately 90% as singletons. The V call is TRBV5-8, the J call TRBJ2-7, with 7 bases lining up with TRBD2. Sequenced: PBMCs or T cells enriched from blood (not recorded which). This TCR derives from a middle-aged woman who had recovered from COVID-19. The chain's CDR3 is CASSLAPSGYEQYF. Written as DNA, the CDR3 is TGTGCCAGCAGCTTGGCGCCTAGCGGTTACGAGCAGTACTTC.